The present entry profiles one T cell receptor (beta chain) with its context. Its matching antigen is unknown. Other DNA sequences from this sample encode an identical CDR3 as well. The CDR3 is made up of 14 amino acids. V lost 3 bases, J lost 3 bases, and 2 bases stayed unmatched. Per germline, CDR1 SNHLY and CDR2 FYNNEI. The data are from a study of shared clonotypes between healthy human individuals. Whole-study context: Every donor yielded three CD4 naive, three CD4 memory, two CD8 naive and one CD8 memory plate.

Study-wide findings and caveats: For naive CD4 cells, around 5.1% of clonotypes were shared across a few donors.

Libraries were prepared by immunoSEQ multiplex PCR; TCRdb keeps only in-frame clonotypes and omits some of them. The sample carries 2 million to 2.5 million clones, more than 90% recorded once. This receptor was identified in a young man in good health. The chain has TRBV2 and TRBJ2-1; 7 bases align to TRBD1. The sequenced sample was naive CD4+ T cells sorted from blood. Subset defined: CD45RA+ positively selected. CDR3 loop: CASSDGTVYNEQFF. DNA for the CDR3: TGTGCCAGCAGTGATGGGACAGTCTACAATGAGCAGTTCTTC.